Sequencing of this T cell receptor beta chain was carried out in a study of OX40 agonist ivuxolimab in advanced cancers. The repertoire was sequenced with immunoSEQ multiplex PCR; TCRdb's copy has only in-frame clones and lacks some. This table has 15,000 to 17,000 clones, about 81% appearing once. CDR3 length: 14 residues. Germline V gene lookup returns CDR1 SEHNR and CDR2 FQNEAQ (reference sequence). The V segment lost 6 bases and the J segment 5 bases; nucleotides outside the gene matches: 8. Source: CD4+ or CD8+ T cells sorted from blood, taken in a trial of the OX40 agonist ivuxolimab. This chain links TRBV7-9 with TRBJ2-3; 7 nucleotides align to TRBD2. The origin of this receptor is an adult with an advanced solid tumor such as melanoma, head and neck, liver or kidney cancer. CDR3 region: CASSSLAGVDTQYF. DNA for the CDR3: TGTGCCAGCAGTTCTCTCGCGGGGGTAGATACGCAGTATTTT.